This is a list of T cell receptor beta chains from one sample in a study of T-cell memory formation after mild COVID-19. TCRdb reprocessed the 5' RACE reads with MiXCR, giving one entry per CDR3 protein. The sample has some 250,000 distinct CDR3 sequences; 8% to 9.5% are singletons. The sequenced sample was PBMCs or a T cell subset sorted from them (not recorded which). Source of these receptors: a young man who had mild COVID-19 (a few samples of this study predate the infection). Cell type and time point are not known. CDR3s include the opening cysteine and the closing phenylalanine or tryptophan. The D gene is left open where the match is weak. Rows give clone size only sometimes, using once, few, many, or a class for an expanded clone.

CDR3nt: TGTGCCAGCCTGCGATGGCCAAACACTGAAGCTTTCTTT; CDR3aa: CASLRWPNTEAFF; d_gene: .; abundance: many; v_gene: TRBV6-2/TRBV6-3; j_gene: TRBJ1-1
CDR3nt: TGCGCCAGCAGCTTGGACAGGGCGGGGAGGAACACTGAAGCTTTCTTT; CDR3aa: CASSLDRAGRNTEAFF; d_gene: .; abundance: many; v_gene: TRBV5-1; j_gene: TRBJ1-1
CDR3nt: TGTGCCAGCAGTTTAGCGGTTGAAGCTTTCTTT; CDR3aa: CASSLAVEAFF; d_gene: .; abundance: many; v_gene: TRBV12-3/TRBV12-4; j_gene: TRBJ1-1
CDR3nt: TGTGCCAGCGGGGGAAGTGGGAATCAGCCCCAGCATTTT; CDR3aa: CASGGSGNQPQHF; d_gene: .; abundance: few; v_gene: TRBV7-2; j_gene: TRBJ1-5
CDR3nt: TGTGCCAGCAGGCCTACAGGGTTGGGCACCGGGGAGCTGTTTTTT; CDR3aa: CASRPTGLGTGELFF; d_gene: .; abundance: many; v_gene: TRBV12-3/TRBV12-4; j_gene: TRBJ2-2
CDR3nt: TGTGCCAGCAGCCCCCGAGGGGCGGGGGGGTACACCGGGGAGCTGTTTTTT; CDR3aa: CASSPRGAGGYTGELFF; d_gene: TRBD2; abundance: .; v_gene: TRBV9; j_gene: TRBJ2-2
CDR3nt: TGTGCCAGCAGCTTAGCCCTAGCGGGGCCCTACAATGAGCAGTTCTTC; CDR3aa: CASSLALAGPYNEQFF; d_gene: TRBD2; abundance: few; v_gene: TRBV7-9; j_gene: TRBJ2-1
CDR3nt: TGCGCCAGCAGCACCGGCAGGGGCCCCCGGGGGAGCACAGATACGCAGTATTTT; CDR3aa: CASSTGRGPRGSTDTQYF; d_gene: .; abundance: .; v_gene: TRBV5-1; j_gene: TRBJ2-3
CDR3nt: TGTGCCAGCAGCTCCGGGACTAGGATCAATGAGCAGTTCTTC; CDR3aa: CASSSGTRINEQFF; d_gene: TRBD2; abundance: few; v_gene: TRBV7-9; j_gene: TRBJ2-1
CDR3nt: TGTGCCAGCAGTTTTTACGGGAACACTGAAGCTTTCTTT; CDR3aa: CASSFYGNTEAFF; d_gene: .; abundance: .; v_gene: TRBV12-3/TRBV12-4; j_gene: TRBJ1-1
CDR3nt: TGTGCCAGCGCGAATATGAACACTGAAGCTTTCTTT; CDR3aa: CASANMNTEAFF; d_gene: .; abundance: .; v_gene: TRBV6-5; j_gene: TRBJ1-1
CDR3nt: TGTTCCAGCAGCTTAACTAGCGGGGGGGCATCCAATGAGCAGTTCTTC; CDR3aa: CSSSLTSGGASNEQFF; d_gene: TRBD2; abundance: .; v_gene: TRBV7-3; j_gene: TRBJ2-1
CDR3nt: TGCGCCAGCAGCCAACATGGACTAGCGGGGGGCAAAAACATTCAGTACTTC; CDR3aa: CASSQHGLAGGKNIQYF; d_gene: TRBD2; abundance: .; v_gene: TRBV4-3; j_gene: TRBJ2-4
CDR3nt: TGTGCCAGCAGCGTCAGGGGGGTCCAAGAGACCCAGTACTTC; CDR3aa: CASSVRGVQETQYF; d_gene: .; abundance: .; v_gene: TRBV9; j_gene: TRBJ2-5
CDR3nt: TGTGCCAGCAGCAAGGGACACAACGATTCACCCCTCCACTTT; CDR3aa: CASSKGHNDSPLHF; d_gene: .; abundance: .; v_gene: TRBV28; j_gene: TRBJ1-6
CDR3nt: TGTGCCTGGCGAAAGAACACTGAAGCTTTCTTT; CDR3aa: CAWRKNTEAFF; d_gene: .; abundance: few; v_gene: TRBV30; j_gene: TRBJ1-1
CDR3nt: TGTGCCAGCACCGCCGGGCCTTTATTC; CDR3aa: CASTAGPLF; d_gene: .; abundance: .; v_gene: TRBV7-9; j_gene: TRBJ1-2
CDR3nt: TGTGCCAGCAGTGACCCCGGGACAGGGGGTACGGGTGAGCAGTTCTTC; CDR3aa: CASSDPGTGGTGEQFF; d_gene: TRBD1; abundance: .; v_gene: TRBV6-5; j_gene: TRBJ2-1
CDR3nt: TGTGCCAGCAGCCAAGATTTGGGCAGGGGTGGTGAAAAACTGTTTTTT; CDR3aa: CASSQDLGRGGEKLFF; d_gene: .; abundance: .; v_gene: TRBV4-2; j_gene: TRBJ1-4
CDR3nt: TGTGCCAGCAGCCCCACTCGGGACAGGCAAGAGACCCAGTACTTC; CDR3aa: CASSPTRDRQETQYF; d_gene: TRBD1; abundance: .; v_gene: TRBV6-5; j_gene: TRBJ2-5
CDR3nt: TGCAGTGCTAGTAGCGGGGGGCATACGCAGTATTTT; CDR3aa: CSASSGGHTQYF; d_gene: TRBD2; abundance: many; v_gene: TRBV20-1; j_gene: TRBJ2-3
CDR3nt: TGTGCCAGCAGTCCCCGGGACCCCGCCCGAGGGGCTCAAGAGACCCAGTACTTC; CDR3aa: CASSPRDPARGAQETQYF; d_gene: .; abundance: few; v_gene: TRBV12-3/TRBV12-4; j_gene: TRBJ2-5
CDR3nt: TGTGCCAGCAGCTTTACTAACTACAATGAGCAGTTCTTC; CDR3aa: CASSFTNYNEQFF; d_gene: .; abundance: many; v_gene: TRBV7-2; j_gene: TRBJ2-1
CDR3nt: TGTGCCAGCAGTTTAAGGGGCGGGGTATCCTACAATGAGCAGTTCTTC; CDR3aa: CASSLRGGVSYNEQFF; d_gene: .; abundance: many; v_gene: TRBV12-3/TRBV12-4; j_gene: TRBJ2-1